This is a list of T cell receptor beta chains from one sample in a study of CD8+ T cells in alopecia areata. Some clones are missing from TCRdb's copy, which holds only in-frame ones; the method was immunoSEQ multiplex PCR. The sample consists of approximately 210,000 clones, 40% to 55% of them appearing once. The starting material was CD4+ T cells sorted from blood, obtained at approximately week 37, from a patient treated with tofacitinib. The receptors were gathered from a human donor with alopecia areata. Both conserved end residues are part of each CDR3. A D gene is named only where the DNA matches it firmly. A clone size is listed for some rows: how often the clone was seen (once, few, many), or a class if it is expanded.

TRBJ2-4	TRBV11-2	few	NA	CASSLASKNIQYF	TGTGCCAGCAGCTTGGCTTCCAAAAACATTCAGTACTTC
TRBJ2-7	TRBV10-3	NA	NA	CAISSTAYEQYF	TGTGCCATCAGTTCTACAGCTTACGAGCAGTACTTC
TRBJ2-1	TRBV27	few	TRBD2	CASSFAQTSGRNNEQFF	TGTGCCAGCAGTTTTGCACAGACTAGCGGAAGAAACAATGAGCAGTTCTTC
TRBJ2-2	TRBV18	NA	NA	CASSPDLDSNTGELFF	TGTGCCAGCTCACCTGACTTGGACTCGAACACCGGGGAGCTGTTTTTT
TRBJ1-3	TRBV29-1	NA	NA	CSVVSGLRGNTIYF	TGCAGCGTTGTGTCCGGACTGCGTGGAAACACCATATATTTT
TRBJ2-3	TRBV27	NA	TRBD2	CASSPGTSVGTDTQYF	TGTGCCAGCAGTCCCGGGACTAGCGTTGGGACAGATACGCAGTATTTT
TRBJ2-7	TRBV4-3	NA	NA	CASSQDAGDEQYF	TGCGCCAGCAGCCAAGATGCAGGGGACGAGCAGTACTTC
TRBJ2-3	TRBV7-3	NA	NA	CASSSNRGTDTQYF	TGTGCCAGCAGCTCAAATCGCGGCACAGATACGCAGTATTTT
TRBJ2-1	TRBV18	NA	NA	CASSPAASSYNEQFF	TGTGCCAGCTCACCGGCGGCAAGCTCCTACAATGAGCAGTTCTTC
TRBJ2-7	TRBV7-2	NA	NA	CASSLIGSFEQYF	TGTGCCAGCAGCTTGATTGGATCGTTCGAGCAGTACTTC
TRBJ2-7	TRBV2	few	NA	CASSALRQQYF	TGTGCCAGCAGTGCTTTGCGTCAGCAGTACTTC
TRBJ1-5	TRBV19	NA	NA	CASSPQGVGNQPQHF	TGTGCCAGTAGCCCACAGGGCGTGGGCAATCAGCCCCAGCATTTT
TRBJ2-7	TRBV7-3	many	TRBD2	CASSFPRLAGSYEQYF	TGTGCCAGCAGCTTCCCTCGACTAGCGGGAAGCTACGAGCAGTACTTC
TRBJ1-5	TRBV7-8	once	NA	CASSSGGNQPQHF	TGTGCCAGCAGTTCGGGGGGTAATCAGCCCCAGCATTTT
TRBJ2-4	TRBV13	few	NA	CASSLVGGAKNIQYF	TGTGCCAGCAGCTTAGTGGGGGGAGCCAAAAACATTCAGTACTTC
TRBJ2-1	TRBV11-2	few	NA	CASSANWGLNEQFF	TGTGCCAGCAGCGCCAACTGGGGGCTCAATGAGCAGTTCTTC
TRBJ2-2	TRBV5-1	NA	NA	CASSLEAHTGELFF	TGCGCCAGCAGCTTAGAGGCGCACACCGGGGAGCTGTTTTTT
TRBJ2-3	TRBV2	few	NA	CASSESVKPAQYF	TGTGCCAGCAGTGAAAGTGTAAAGCCAGCGCAGTATTTT
TRBJ2-3	TRBV5-1	NA	NA	CASRLVSLGTDTQYF	TGCGCCAGCAGACTAGTATCTTTGGGCACAGATACGCAGTATTTT
TRBJ2-2	TRBV9	NA	NA	CASSVVVGELFF	TGTGCCAGCAGCGTAGTGGTCGGGGAGCTGTTTTTT
TRBJ2-3	TRBV29-1	few	NA	CSTRVSRGGTDTQYF	TGCAGCACCCGAGTCTCGAGGGGCGGCACAGATACGCAGTATTTT
TRBJ2-4	TRBV11-2	NA	TRBD2	CASSRAGGTGNIQYF	TGTGCCAGCAGCCGAGCGGGAGGAACGGGGAACATTCAGTACTTC
TRBJ1-2	TRBV2	NA	TRBD1	CASRQGLYGYTF	TGTGCCAGTAGACAGGGCTTATATGGCTACACCTTC
TRBJ2-2	TRBV9	NA	NA	CASTTPTNTGELFF	TGTGCCAGCACCACCCCGACCAACACCGGGGAGCTGTTTTTT
TRBJ2-3	TRBV30	once	TRBD2	CAQGGLAGRTDTQYF	TGTGCCCAGGGAGGACTAGCGGGACGCACAGATACGCAGTATTTT
TRBJ2-7	TRBV7-2	once	TRBD1	CASSLETGVSYEQYF	TGTGCCAGCAGCTTAGAGACAGGGGTCTCCTACGAGCAGTACTTC
TRBJ2-6	TRBV19	few	NA	CASSRARVGANVLTF	TGTGCCAGTAGCCGCGCCCGGGTTGGGGCCAACGTCCTGACTTTC
TRBJ2-7	TRBV29-1	NA	TRBD2	CSGTSGRSSEQYF	TGCAGCGGGACTAGCGGACGCTCCTCCGAGCAGTACTTC
TRBJ1-2	TRBV2	NA	NA	CASSYIPAGGYTF	TGTGCCAGCAGTTATATACCTGCGGGTGGCTACACCTTC
TRBJ2-5	TRBV7-9	NA	TRBD1	CASSPRGQGYKETQYF	TGTGCCAGCAGCCCCCGGGGACAGGGGTATAAGGAGACCCAGTACTTC
TRBJ2-1	TRBV7-9	NA	NA	CASSLAGTGRHNEQFF	TGTGCCAGCAGCTTAGCGGGTACAGGCCGCCACAATGAGCAGTTCTTC
TRBJ2-6	TRBV10-2	NA	TRBD2	CATGLSSGRATGANVLTF	TGCGCCACCGGACTAAGTAGCGGGAGGGCGACGGGGGCCAACGTCCTGACTTTC
TRBJ2-7	TRBV19	NA	TRBD2	CASSREGGLYEQYF	TGTGCCAGTAGTCGGGAGGGTGGCCTCTACGAGCAGTACTTC
TRBJ2-1	TRBV2	NA	NA	CASLATSNEQFF	TGTGCCAGTCTAGCGACGAGCAATGAGCAGTTCTTC
TRBJ2-6	TRBV2	few	TRBD1	CASSFRGGTGLSGANVLTF	TGTGCCAGCAGTTTTCGGGGAGGGACAGGGCTCTCTGGGGCCAACGTCCTGACTTTC
TRBJ2-7	TRBV29-1	NA	TRBD1	CSVRGQGVPQYF	TGCAGCGTTAGGGGCCAGGGGGTTCCGCAGTACTTC
TRBJ1-1	TRBV30	few	NA	CAWSQMVGRTEAFF	TGTGCCTGGAGTCAAATGGTGGGGCGCACTGAAGCTTTCTTT
TRBJ1-3	TRBV7-9	NA	NA	CASSTGHSGDTIYF	TGTGCCAGCAGCACGGGACATTCGGGGGACACCATATATTTT